The 27 T cell receptor beta chains below all came from one sample that was sequenced in a study of blood T cell repertoires in COVID-19. Generated by immunoSEQ multiplex PCR, the TCRdb table keeps only in-frame clones and is missing some. Found here are 200,000 to 250,000 clones, roughly 83% of them singletons; the top ten hold 2% to 2.5%. The sample was PBMCs or T cells enriched from blood (not recorded which). The receptors shown here come from a woman between 45 and 60 years old who had recovered from COVID-19.

This chain joins TRBV30 and TRBJ2-2, with unresolved D. Trimming shortened V by 4 bases and J by 6 bases, and 6 bases separated the two germline ends. Germline V CDR1 and CDR2: GTSNPN, SVGIG (reference sequence). This CDR3 is built from 11 residues. The CDR3 bases are TGTGCCTGGAATCGGGCCGGGGAGCTGTTTTTT. Amino acids: CAWNRAGELFF.

This chain joins TRBV6-2 or TRBV6-3 and TRBJ2-3, with 9 bases matching TRBD2. The J segment lost 6 bases and the V segment lost 0 bases, leaving 7 bases of the junction unmatched. The germline CDR1 and CDR2 sequences are MNHEY and SVGEGT. The CDR3 is 16 amino acids. The CDR3 is CASSYSSGSGEDTQYF. The DNA of the CDR3 is TGTGCCAGCAGTTACTCTAGCGGGAGTGGGGAGGATACGCAGTATTTT.

The chain has TRBV5-1 and TRBJ1-1; no definite D call. Germline V gene sequence: CDR1 SGHRS, CDR2 YFSETQ. The CDR3 covers 14 residues. V was clipped by 3 bases and J by 1 base, with 10 bases between them. The CDR3 sequence: CASSSLAENTEAFF. CDR3 sequence (DNA): TGCGCCAGCAGCTCGCTGGCCGAGAACACTGAAGCTTTCTTT.

The rearrangement uses TRBV10-3 and TRBJ2-7, with 13 bases matching TRBD2. V gave up 2 bases and J gave up 2 bases; unmatched junction bases: 9. Germline CDR1 and CDR2: ENHRY and SYGVKD. The length of the CDR3 is 18 residues. This chain's CDR3 is CAISERGLGLAGAYEQYF. The CDR3 DNA follows: TGTGCCATCAGTGAGAGGGGGCTCGGACTAGCGGGAGCCTACGAGCAGTACTTC.

The genes are TRBV4-1 and TRBJ1-2, with 11 bases matching TRBD1. The germline gives CDR1 MGHRA, CDR2 YSYEKL. The CDR3 covers 17 residues. J gave up 4 bases and V 4 bases, and 11 bases lay outside the gene matches. CDR3 nucleotide sequence: TGCGCCAGCAGCCTTTTGGGAGGACAGGGGGCGGTCTATGGCTACACCTTC. It encodes CASSLLGGQGAVYGYTF.

V gene TRBV7-6 combines with J gene TRBJ1-5, with D possibly being TRBD1 (6 bases). The CDR3 covers 15 residues. The V and J ends lost 5 bases and 4 bases respectively, with 15 bases between them. Germline loops: CDR1 SGHVS, CDR2 FNYEAQ. CDR3 bases: TGTGCCAGCAGCCTCCAACCCGACAGGAATCAGCCCCAGCATTTT. It specifies CASSLQPDRNQPQHF.

The chain employs TRBV3-1 (or the pseudogene TRBV3-2) and TRBJ2-7; 8 positions match TRBD1. Germline V gene data show CDR1 as LGHDT and CDR2 as YNNKEL (reference sequence). V was pared by 4 bases and J by 3 bases, with 11 bases of the junction left unmatched. This CDR3 spans 16 amino acids. The CDR3 protein is CASSLGSGGAGYEQYF. CDR3 in DNA: TGTGCCAGCAGCCTCGGCTCAGGGGGCGCCGGCTACGAGCAGTACTTC.

This rearrangement joins TRBV6-4 to TRBJ2-1; TRBD2 matches 12 bases. The CDR3 has 19 amino acids. CDR1 MRHNA and CDR2 SNTAGT come from the germline V gene. The ends lost 3 bases at V and 9 bases at J; junction bases unmatched: 18. CDR3 coding DNA: TGTGCCAGCAGTGAAGAGTGGCTAGCGGGGGGGACAATGTACGTTGAGCAGTTCTTC. Translating it yields CASSEEWLAGGTMYVEQFF.

The CDR3, as DNA: TGTGCCAGCAGCTCAGGAGGGTTTACAACTAATGAAAAACTGTTTTTT. Its protein product is CASSSGGFTTNEKLFF. The chain has TRBV7-9 and TRBJ1-4; D uncertain. The CDR3 runs to 16 residues. CDR1 and CDR2 (germline): SEHNR, FQNEAQ (reference sequence). Trimming took off 4 bases at V and 0 bases at J, with 12 bases between the two ends.

The chain joins TRBV9 to TRBJ2-1; TRBD2 aligns across 13 bases. The CDR3 contains 18 residues. Germline V lookup: CDR1 SGDLS, CDR2 YYNGEE. The ends lost 4 bases at V and 3 bases at J; junction bases unmatched: 10. The CDR3 sequence: CASSLGLAGAQGYNEQFF. The CDR3 coding sequence is TGTGCCAGCAGCCTTGGACTAGCGGGAGCTCAGGGCTACAATGAGCAGTTCTTC. Full variable domain (remainder filled in from reference TRBV9 and TRBJ2-1): DSGVTQTPKHLITATGQRVTLRCSPRSGDLSVYWYQQSLDQGLQFLIQYYNGEERAKGNILERFSAQQFPDLHSELNLSSLELGDSALYFCASSLGLAGAQGYNEQFFGPGTRLTVL.

The rearrangement uses TRBV7-2 and TRBJ2-7, with 8 bases aligning to TRBD2. The CDR3 is 16 residues long. Germline V CDR1 and CDR2: SGHTA, FQGNSA. V lost 5 bases, J lost 2 bases, and 11 bases stayed unmatched. This chain's CDR3 is CASSHRGGTSTYEQYF. CDR3 nucleotides: TGTGCCAGCAGCCATCGGGGGGGGACCTCTACCTACGAGCAGTACTTC.

In this sample, this clone turned up a few times. The chain links TRBV30 to TRBJ1-6; 11 bases align to TRBD1. Germline assignment: CDR1 GTSNPN and CDR2 SVGIG (reference sequence). This CDR3 contains 15 residues. V lost 1 base, J lost 7 bases, and 3 bases stayed unmatched. The CDR3 region is CAWSGRDRGNSPLHF. The CDR3 coding sequence is TGTGCCTGGAGTGGGCGGGACAGGGGGAATTCACCCCTCCACTTT.

CDR3 sequence (DNA): TGTGCCAGCAGCTTGTACGGGACAGCAAATCAGCCCCAGCATTTT. Translating it yields CASSLYGTANQPQHF. The chain is built from TRBV5-6 and TRBJ1-5, with TRBD1 matching 7 bases. The germline gives CDR1 SGHDT, CDR2 YYEEEE. V lost 1 base, J lost 4 bases, and 5 bases stayed unmatched. This CDR3 is 15 amino acids long.

The CDR3 loop is CASSLGLAGAYNEQFF. The CDR3 DNA reads TGTGCCAGCAGCTTAGGCCTAGCGGGTGCCTACAATGAGCAGTTCTTC. The chain couples TRBV7-3 to TRBJ2-1; 8 bases agree with TRBD2. The CDR3 covers 16 residues. The V and J ends lost 2 bases and 2 bases, in that order; junction bases with no gene match: 5. Germline CDR1 reads SGHTA; CDR2 reads FQGTGA.

Here the CDR3 DNA reads TGTGCCAGCAGCCAGACTAGCGGGAGGACCTCCTACAATGAGCAGTTCTTC. Its translation: CASSQTSGRTSYNEQFF. The chain joins TRBV7-9 to TRBJ2-1; 13 nucleotides agree with TRBD2. With V trimmed by 5 bases and J by 0 bases, 4 bases remained unmatched. CDR3 length: 17 amino acids. In germline, CDR1 is SEHNR, CDR2 FQNEAQ (reference sequence). Full variable domain (outside the CDR3, taken from reference TRBV7-9 and TRBJ2-1): DTGVSQNPRHKITKRGQNVTFRCDPISEHNRLYWYRQTLGQGPEFLTYFQNEAQLEKSRLLSDRFSAERPKGSFSTLEIQRTEQGDSAMYLCASSQTSGRTSYNEQFFGPGTRLTVL.

This clone was picked up one time. The V call is TRBV7-9, the J call TRBJ2-5, with 7 bases aligning to TRBD1. CDR3 length: 16 amino acids. The germline V gene has CDR1 SEHNR and CDR2 FQNEAQ (reference sequence). Trimming took 4 bases from V and 0 from J; bases not matched to a gene: 8. CDR3 sequence: CASSSNRGGYQETQYF. The CDR3 DNA reads as TGTGCCAGCAGCTCCAACAGGGGCGGGTACCAAGAGACCCAGTACTTC.

The rearrangement links TRBV9 to TRBJ1-1, with a tentative D call TRBD1 (5 bases). Germline V gene lookup returns CDR1 SGDLS and CDR2 YYNGEE. Trimming took off 6 bases at V and 1 base at J, with 19 bases between the two ends. The CDR3 is 16 residues long. The CDR3 protein is CASNSNTGLENTEAFF. The CDR3 DNA sequence: TGTGCCAGCAACTCAAACACAGGCCTCGAGAACACTGAAGCTTTCTTT.

The chain carries TRBV30 and TRBJ2-5; 7 positions agree with TRBD2. V lost 4 bases, J lost 5 bases, and 13 bases stayed unmatched. This CDR3 is 15 amino acids long. Germline assignment: CDR1 GTSNPN and CDR2 SVGIG (reference sequence). This chain's CDR3 is CAWMSGVGGPETQYF. CDR3 DNA: TGTGCCTGGATGTCCGGTGTGGGAGGGCCGGAGACCCAGTACTTC.

V is TRBV19 and J is TRBJ2-7, with 9 bases that match TRBD2. The trim removed 3 bases at V and 1 base at J, leaving 4 bases unmatched. The CDR3 is 15 amino acids. Germline V CDR1 and CDR2: LNHDA, SQIVND (reference sequence). CDR3 sequence reads: CASSMGAGGSYEQYF. The DNA of the CDR3 is TGTGCCAGTAGTATGGGAGCGGGAGGTTCCTACGAGCAGTACTTC.

This chain uses TRBV19 with TRBJ1-1; 7 bases map to TRBD1. Germline assignment: CDR1 LNHDA and CDR2 SQIVND (reference sequence). Losses at the gene ends were 4 bases for V and 7 bases for J; bases not matched to a gene: 6. The length of the CDR3 is 13 residues. The CDR3 DNA reads TGTGCCAGTAGTAGAGTTGGACAGGATGAAGCTTTCTTT. Protein sequence: CASSRVGQDEAFF.

The chain recombines TRBV29-1 with TRBJ2-3, with TRBD2 identical over 7 bases. Germline assignment: CDR1 SQVTM and CDR2 ANQGSEA. The ends lost 4 bases at V and 0 bases at J; junction bases unmatched: 4. The CDR3 has 14 residues. Here the CDR3 DNA reads TGCAGCGTTGGGACTAGTTGGAGCACAGATACGCAGTATTTT. This codes for CSVGTSWSTDTQYF.

The chain combines TRBV5-1 with TRBJ2-7, with 8 bases aligning to TRBD2. After removal of 3 bases from V and 1 base from J, the junction contained 18 bases not matched to a gene. CDR1 and CDR2 from the germline V gene are SGHRS and YFSETQ. The CDR3 runs 19 residues. CDR3 bases: TGCGCCAGCAGCTCGAAGCGGGAGCCTATTGTATTGCTTTCCTACGAGCAGTACTTC. This gives the protein CASSSKREPIVLLSYEQYF.

CDR3 protein: CASSPRTGGRTEAFF. As DNA, the CDR3 is TGTGCCAGCAGCCCAAGGACAGGGGGGCGGACTGAAGCTTTCTTT. This chain connects TRBV7-9 to TRBJ1-1; the match to TRBD1 covers 10 bases. Per germline, CDR1 SEHNR and CDR2 FQNEAQ (reference sequence). J gave up 5 bases and V 5 bases, and 8 bases lay outside the gene matches. The CDR3 sequence is 15 residues long.

The chain joins TRBV25-1 to TRBJ1-5; D not resolved. The length of the CDR3 is 15 residues. With 4 bases removed from V and 5 bases from J, the gap between germline ends came to 15 bases. Germline V gene sequence: CDR1 MGHDK, CDR2 SYGVNS. The CDR3 coding sequence is TGTGCCAGCAGTGCCAGTGGAGGATATGATCAGCCCCAGCATTTT. It yields the protein CASSASGGYDQPQHF.

The table lists this clone with a few counts. The chain joins TRBV12-3 or TRBV12-4 to TRBJ1-1; tentative D call: TRBD1 (5 bases). This CDR3 spans 12 amino acids. Trimming shortened V by 5 bases and J by 9 bases, and 13 bases separated the two germline ends. The CDR3 nucleotides read TGTGCCAGCAGTCCTCCGGGGGTTCAAGCTTTCTTT. This translates into CASSPPGVQAFF.

This chain uses TRBV24-1 with TRBJ1-5; TRBD1 matches 7 bases. The CDR3 sequence is 17 residues long. The V segment lost 3 bases and the J segment 0 bases; nucleotides outside the gene matches: 7. Germline CDR1 reads KGHDR; CDR2 reads SFDVKD. The CDR3 DNA reads TGTGCCACCAGTGATGCTACAGGGGCCTATAGCAATCAGCCCCAGCATTTT. It codes for CATSDATGAYSNQPQHF.

The chain's CDR3 is CASSLGDRPGNIQYF. The CDR3 DNA sequence: TGTGCCAGCAGCTTAGGGGACAGGCCGGGGAACATTCAGTACTTC. The gene calls are TRBV7-2 and TRBJ2-4, with 8 bases identical to TRBD1. Germline V gene lookup returns CDR1 SGHTA and CDR2 FQGNSA. V dropped 1 base and J dropped 7; count of bases not matched to a gene: 6. The CDR3 length is 15 residues.